Listed below are T cell receptor beta chains from one sample, sequenced in a study of spatial heterogeneity in lung cancer. TCRdb reprocessed the 5' RACE reads with MiXCR, giving one entry per CDR3 protein. Among tens of thousands of distinct CDR3 sequences listed, about 4.3% were seen once. Sequencing was performed on PBMCs, taken at surgery. These receptors were collected from a male donor with early-stage non-small cell lung cancer. Both conserved end residues are part of each CDR3. Fields, in order: CDR3 DNA, CDR3 protein, V gene, J gene, D gene, clone size. A D gene is named only where the DNA matches it firmly. Where a row states a size, it is once, few, many or the class of an expanded clone; other rows omit it.

cdr3_nt: TGTGCCAGCAGTTCCCTACAAGGAAGGACTGACTATGGCTACACCTTC
cdr3_aa: CASSSLQGRTDYGYTF
v_call: TRBV27
j_call: TRBJ1-2
d_call: .
clone_size: many

cdr3_nt: TGTGCCAGCAGCTTGAAAGGGAATCCCTACGAGCAGTACTTC
cdr3_aa: CASSLKGNPYEQYF
v_call: TRBV7-9
j_call: TRBJ2-7
d_call: .
clone_size: .

cdr3_nt: TGCAGCATTCGGACAGTCAGCTCTGGGGCCAACGTCCTGACTTTC
cdr3_aa: CSIRTVSSGANVLTF
v_call: TRBV29-1
j_call: TRBJ2-6
d_call: .
clone_size: many

cdr3_nt: TGTGCCATCAGTGGGTCCATAGCTAACTATGGCTACACCTTC
cdr3_aa: CAISGSIANYGYTF
v_call: TRBV10-3
j_call: TRBJ1-2
d_call: .
clone_size: many

cdr3_nt: TGTGCCATCAGTCCGGGGAGCTCTGGAAACACCATATATTTT
cdr3_aa: CAISPGSSGNTIYF
v_call: TRBV12-3/TRBV12-4
j_call: TRBJ1-3
d_call: .
clone_size: .

cdr3_nt: TGCGCCAGCAGAGGCAGGGGGTACAATGAGCAGTTCTTC
cdr3_aa: CASRGRGYNEQFF
v_call: TRBV5-1
j_call: TRBJ2-1
d_call: TRBD1
clone_size: many

cdr3_nt: TGCAGTGCTAGAGAAGGGACAGCAAATCAGCCCCAGCATTTT
cdr3_aa: CSAREGTANQPQHF
v_call: TRBV20-1
j_call: TRBJ1-5
d_call: TRBD1
clone_size: many

cdr3_nt: TGTGCCAGCACCTTCGACTGGAGGGGGGATACGCAGTATTTT
cdr3_aa: CASTFDWRGDTQYF
v_call: TRBV2
j_call: TRBJ2-3
d_call: .
clone_size: many

cdr3_nt: TGTGCCAGCAGCTTAGGCTCTTCGGTGGACAGGGCGGGGTCCACTGAAGCTTTCTTT
cdr3_aa: CASSLGSSVDRAGSTEAFF
v_call: TRBV7-9
j_call: TRBJ1-1
d_call: TRBD1
clone_size: many

cdr3_nt: TGTGCCAGCAGCTGGGGGTCCGAGCAGTTCTTC
cdr3_aa: CASSWGSEQFF
v_call: TRBV28
j_call: TRBJ2-1
d_call: .
clone_size: many

cdr3_nt: TGCAGCGTTTCCCAGGGAGTTGGCGAGCAGTACTTC
cdr3_aa: CSVSQGVGEQYF
v_call: TRBV29-1
j_call: TRBJ2-7
d_call: .
clone_size: many

cdr3_nt: TGTGCCAGCAGTGAAAGGGCGGGGAACACTGAAGCTTTCTTT
cdr3_aa: CASSERAGNTEAFF
v_call: TRBV6-1
j_call: TRBJ1-1
d_call: .
clone_size: .

cdr3_nt: TGTGCCAGCAGCTTAGGGTTGATGGCCAATGAGCAGTTCTTC
cdr3_aa: CASSLGLMANEQFF
v_call: TRBV7-2
j_call: TRBJ2-1
d_call: .
clone_size: many

cdr3_nt: TGTGCCAGCAGCGGGGGAGCCAACACCGGGGAGCTGTTTTTT
cdr3_aa: CASSGGANTGELFF
v_call: TRBV6-5
j_call: TRBJ2-2
d_call: .
clone_size: many

cdr3_nt: TGTGCCAGCAGCGTGCTCTCTGGGGCCAACGTCCTGACTTTC
cdr3_aa: CASSVLSGANVLTF
v_call: TRBV28
j_call: TRBJ2-6
d_call: .
clone_size: .

cdr3_nt: TGCGCCAGCAGCCAAGAATCCCCTACGTGGACGGTGAATGAGCAGTTCTTC
cdr3_aa: CASSQESPTWTVNEQFF
v_call: TRBV4-3
j_call: TRBJ2-1
d_call: .
clone_size: many

cdr3_nt: TGTGCCTGGAGTGCAGTAGCAGCCACCGGGGAGCTGTTTTTT
cdr3_aa: CAWSAVAATGELFF
v_call: TRBV30
j_call: TRBJ2-2
d_call: .
clone_size: many

cdr3_nt: TGCAGTGCTCGGGGTCGGACTGGGGCCAACGTCCTGACTTTC
cdr3_aa: CSARGRTGANVLTF
v_call: TRBV20-1
j_call: TRBJ2-6
d_call: .
clone_size: few

cdr3_nt: TGTGCCATAGGGACTAGAGGTGAGCAGTTCTTC
cdr3_aa: CAIGTRGEQFF
v_call: TRBV10-3
j_call: TRBJ2-1
d_call: TRBD2
clone_size: .

cdr3_nt: TGCAGTGCCCGACGGGCTAGCGGGAACACAGATACGCAGTATTTT
cdr3_aa: CSARRASGNTDTQYF
v_call: TRBV20-1
j_call: TRBJ2-3
d_call: TRBD2
clone_size: many

cdr3_nt: TGTGCCAGCAGCCCATCGGGACTAGCGGGAGACCGTGAGCAGTTCTTC
cdr3_aa: CASSPSGLAGDREQFF
v_call: TRBV7-2
j_call: TRBJ2-1
d_call: TRBD2
clone_size: many

cdr3_nt: TGTGCCAGCTCACCACCGCTAGATTCACCCCTCCACTTT
cdr3_aa: CASSPPLDSPLHF
v_call: TRBV18
j_call: TRBJ1-6
d_call: .
clone_size: many

cdr3_nt: TGTGCCAGCTCACCGGGTTCTAGCGGGGAGCAGTTCTTC
cdr3_aa: CASSPGSSGEQFF
v_call: TRBV18
j_call: TRBJ2-1
d_call: TRBD2
clone_size: many

cdr3_nt: TGTGCCAGCAGTTACGGCCCGACAGTCGACTACGAGCAGTACTTC
cdr3_aa: CASSYGPTVDYEQYF
v_call: TRBV6-2/TRBV6-3
j_call: TRBJ2-7
d_call: .
clone_size: many

cdr3_nt: TGCGCCAGCAGCTGGGCGATAGACGCGGGAGATACGCAGTATTTT
cdr3_aa: CASSWAIDAGDTQYF
v_call: TRBV5-1
j_call: TRBJ2-3
d_call: .
clone_size: many

cdr3_nt: TGTGCCAGCAGCTCGGACGAAGGAGGAGGCTACACCTTC
cdr3_aa: CASSSDEGGGYTF
v_call: TRBV7-9
j_call: TRBJ1-2
d_call: .
clone_size: many

cdr3_nt: TGTGCCAGCAGCGCTACCGGCCTGGGGGCTTTCTTT
cdr3_aa: CASSATGLGAFF
v_call: TRBV7-8
j_call: TRBJ1-1
d_call: .
clone_size: many

cdr3_nt: TGTGCCAGCAGCACCTCGGGGGCGCTAGCGGGAGCTATGTACAATGAGCAGTTCTTC
cdr3_aa: CASSTSGALAGAMYNEQFF
v_call: TRBV28
j_call: TRBJ2-1
d_call: TRBD2
clone_size: many

cdr3_nt: TGTGCCAGCAGTGCCGGGACTAGCACAGATACGCAGTATTTT
cdr3_aa: CASSAGTSTDTQYF
v_call: TRBV27
j_call: TRBJ2-3
d_call: .
clone_size: many

cdr3_nt: TGTGCCAGCAGCTTGAGCTCAAAAGCCACCTTC
cdr3_aa: CASSLSSKATF
v_call: TRBV5-5
j_call: TRBJ1-2
d_call: .
clone_size: few

cdr3_nt: TGTGCCAGCAGTTCACTAGCGACGGCCGGGGAGCTGTTTTTT
cdr3_aa: CASSSLATAGELFF
v_call: TRBV6-6
j_call: TRBJ2-2
d_call: TRBD2
clone_size: few

cdr3_nt: TGCAGTGCTCCTGGACAGGGGGCCGTTGGCTACACCTTC
cdr3_aa: CSAPGQGAVGYTF
v_call: TRBV20-1
j_call: TRBJ1-2
d_call: TRBD1
clone_size: .

cdr3_nt: TGTGCCAGCAGCTTAGTGGCGTTACTCCCAGATACGCAGTATTTT
cdr3_aa: CASSLVALLPDTQYF
v_call: TRBV7-2
j_call: TRBJ2-3
d_call: .
clone_size: many

cdr3_nt: TGTGCCAGCCAACGCGCCTTAGGGACAGGCCGAGATCAGCCCCAGCATTTT
cdr3_aa: CASQRALGTGRDQPQHF
v_call: TRBV12-3/TRBV12-4
j_call: TRBJ1-5
d_call: TRBD1
clone_size: many

cdr3_nt: TGTGCCAGCAGTCAGTGGGGAAGCCAGTTCTTC
cdr3_aa: CASSQWGSQFF
v_call: TRBV12-3/TRBV12-4
j_call: TRBJ2-1
d_call: .
clone_size: many

cdr3_nt: TGTGCCAGCAGCTACGGAAGGCAGGCTGGAGAAAAACTGTTTTTT
cdr3_aa: CASSYGRQAGEKLFF
v_call: TRBV5-4
j_call: TRBJ1-4
d_call: .
clone_size: many

cdr3_nt: TGTGCCAGCTCAGTATTCAATGAGCAGTTCTTC
cdr3_aa: CASSVFNEQFF
v_call: TRBV18
j_call: TRBJ2-1
d_call: .
clone_size: many

cdr3_nt: TGTGCCAGTAGTATAATAGGAGGAGGGGGCCCCCGCGATACGCAGTATTTT
cdr3_aa: CASSIIGGGGPRDTQYF
v_call: TRBV19
j_call: TRBJ2-3
d_call: .
clone_size: .

cdr3_nt: TGTGCCAGCAGCGTAGGGGCCTTCGGCTCCTACAATGAGCAGTTCTTC
cdr3_aa: CASSVGAFGSYNEQFF
v_call: TRBV7-6
j_call: TRBJ2-1
d_call: .
clone_size: many

cdr3_nt: TGTGCCAGCAGTGAGAATGGGGAGACCCAGTACTTC
cdr3_aa: CASSENGETQYF
v_call: TRBV25-1
j_call: TRBJ2-5
d_call: .
clone_size: many

cdr3_nt: TGTGCCAGCAGTCGTGGGGGGTTATTATACAATGAGCAGTTCTTC
cdr3_aa: CASSRGGLLYNEQFF
v_call: TRBV12-3/TRBV12-4
j_call: TRBJ2-1
d_call: .
clone_size: many

cdr3_nt: TGCGCCAGTCTACCGAGGGCGGGGATCACAGATACGCAGTATTTT
cdr3_aa: CASLPRAGITDTQYF
v_call: TRBV5-1
j_call: TRBJ2-3
d_call: .
clone_size: many

cdr3_nt: TGTGCCAGTAGGTCCCGGGGGGCCACAGATACGCAGTATTTT
cdr3_aa: CASRSRGATDTQYF
v_call: TRBV19
j_call: TRBJ2-3
d_call: .
clone_size: many

cdr3_nt: TGCGCCAGCAGCTTTCTGGAACGCGGTAGGCTGTTTTTT
cdr3_aa: CASSFLERGRLFF
v_call: TRBV5-1
j_call: TRBJ2-2
d_call: .
clone_size: many

cdr3_nt: TGTGCCAGTAACAGCGGCCCGCACACAGATACGCAGTATTTT
cdr3_aa: CASNSGPHTDTQYF
v_call: TRBV19
j_call: TRBJ2-3
d_call: .
clone_size: many

cdr3_nt: TGTGCCAGCAGCCCCGCCTGGGGGGGGCTACAAGAGACCCAGTACTTC
cdr3_aa: CASSPAWGGLQETQYF
v_call: TRBV7-9
j_call: TRBJ2-5
d_call: .
clone_size: many

cdr3_nt: TGTGCCAGCAGCCACACACGGAACTATGGCTACACCTTC
cdr3_aa: CASSHTRNYGYTF
v_call: TRBV12-3/TRBV12-4
j_call: TRBJ1-2
d_call: .
clone_size: few

cdr3_nt: TGTGCTAGTGGTTTGTCGGCGGAGAACACTGAAGCTTTCTTT
cdr3_aa: CASGLSAENTEAFF
v_call: TRBV12-5
j_call: TRBJ1-1
d_call: .
clone_size: many

cdr3_nt: TGCGCCAGCAGCTTTTGGGGAGATGGCACAGATACGCAGTATTTT
cdr3_aa: CASSFWGDGTDTQYF
v_call: TRBV5-1
j_call: TRBJ2-3
d_call: .
clone_size: many

cdr3_nt: TGTGCCAGCAGCGTCACCGGGCAGTATCCACCCCTCCACTTT
cdr3_aa: CASSVTGQYPPLHF
v_call: TRBV9
j_call: TRBJ1-6
d_call: .
clone_size: many

cdr3_nt: TGTGCCAGCAGTGTAGGGACAGGGTTCGAGCAGTACTTC
cdr3_aa: CASSVGTGFEQYF
v_call: TRBV6-1
j_call: TRBJ2-7
d_call: TRBD1
clone_size: many

cdr3_nt: TGCGCCAGCAGCTTGAATAGCGGGAGCCCATTCAATGAGCAGTTCTTC
cdr3_aa: CASSLNSGSPFNEQFF
v_call: TRBV5-1
j_call: TRBJ2-1
d_call: TRBD2
clone_size: many

cdr3_nt: TGTGCCAGCAGACCGACAGGGACATCCTACGAGCAGTACTTC
cdr3_aa: CASRPTGTSYEQYF
v_call: TRBV2
j_call: TRBJ2-7
d_call: TRBD1
clone_size: many

cdr3_nt: TGCAGCGTGGAAGACACGAACACCGGGGAGCTGTTTTTT
cdr3_aa: CSVEDTNTGELFF
v_call: TRBV29-1
j_call: TRBJ2-2
d_call: .
clone_size: many

cdr3_nt: TGCGCCAGCAGTACTGGTTGGACTAGCGGGGGGGCCGAGGAGCAGTTCTTC
cdr3_aa: CASSTGWTSGGAEEQFF
v_call: TRBV5-1
j_call: TRBJ2-1
d_call: TRBD2
clone_size: many

cdr3_nt: TGCAGTGCTAGAGGACCTCCCCGAGTGGGGGGCACAGATACGCAGTATTTT
cdr3_aa: CSARGPPRVGGTDTQYF
v_call: TRBV20-1
j_call: TRBJ2-3
d_call: .
clone_size: few

cdr3_nt: TGTGCCTGGAGTGTCAGGCAAGGCTACACCTTC
cdr3_aa: CAWSVRQGYTF
v_call: TRBV30
j_call: TRBJ1-2
d_call: .
clone_size: many

cdr3_nt: TGTGCCAGCAGCCCGCGACAGGGTCACACCGGGGAGCTGTTTTTT
cdr3_aa: CASSPRQGHTGELFF
v_call: TRBV7-2
j_call: TRBJ2-2
d_call: TRBD1
clone_size: few

cdr3_nt: TGTGCCAGCAGCCAATCGGCACGACAGGGTAGCGAGCAGTACTTC
cdr3_aa: CASSQSARQGSEQYF
v_call: TRBV16
j_call: TRBJ2-7
d_call: TRBD1
clone_size: many